Listed here are 21 T cell receptor beta chains from one sample, sequenced in a study of T cells in Graves' hyperthyroidism and ophthalmopathy. TCR beta CDR3 region amplification was performed from RNA transcripts. When the TCR CDR3 underwent first-round RT-PCR, the HTBI primer set was used. TCRdb reanalysed the multiplex PCR reads using MiXCR and keeps one entry per CDR3 protein. The sample has about 580,000 distinct CDR3 sequences, approximately 14% seen once; the top ten hold around 5.4%. Input material: blood. The origin of the receptors is a woman under 40 with Graves' hyperthyroidism that later progressed to Graves' ophthalmopathy.

This sequence joins TRBV24-1 and TRBJ1-2, with 10 bases fitting TRBD1. V shed 5 bases, J shed 3 bases, and the junction held 11 bases outside the gene matches. This CDR3 has 17 amino acids. The germline gives CDR1 KGHDR, CDR2 SFDVKD. The CDR3 sequence is CATSAPTPGTGDYGYTF. In DNA, the CDR3 is TGTGCCACCAGTGCCCCGACCCCCGGGACAGGGGACTATGGCTACACCTTC.

In this sample, this clonotype turned up many times. This chain links TRBV3-1 with TRBJ1-5; D might be TRBD1 (5 bases). Germline V gives CDR1 LGHDT, CDR2 YNNKEL (reference sequence). V was trimmed by 4 bases and J by 4 bases, leaving 14 bases between them. This CDR3 is 15 amino acids long. For the CDR3, the DNA is TGTGCCAGCAGCCTCACACTGGACACGAATCAGCCCCAGCATTTT. This codes for CASSLTLDTNQPQHF.

The genes are TRBV19 and TRBJ1-5; TRBD1 aligns across 9 bases. The CDR3 loop spans 15 amino acids. The trim removed 5 bases at V and 2 bases at J, leaving 4 bases unmatched. The germline V gene encodes CDR1 LNHDA and CDR2 SQIVND (reference sequence). CDR3 bases: TGTGCCAGTAGTGCGGACAGGGGTGGCAATCAGCCCCAGCATTTT. Amino acid sequence: CASSADRGGNQPQHF.

There are a few counts of this clonotype. V is TRBV2 and J is TRBJ1-5; 9 bases are a match to TRBD1. The CDR3 sequence is 17 residues long. Germline lookup yields CDR1 SNHLY and CDR2 FYNNEI. V gave up 5 bases and J gave up 5 bases; unmatched junction bases: 13. The DNA for the CDR3 is TGTGCCAGCAGTTTATCAACAGGGGGCGCGGGCTATCAGCCCCAGCATTTT. It translates to CASSLSTGGAGYQPQHF.

V gene TRBV19 combines with J gene TRBJ2-7; 7 nucleotides align to TRBD2. J lost 3 bases, V lost 7 bases, and 12 bases had no gene match. The CDR3 contains 15 residues. The germline V gene encodes CDR1 LNHDA and CDR2 SQIVND (reference sequence). The CDR3 nucleotides are TGTGCCAGTAACCCCTCAGCGGGACGGAGCTACGAGCAGTACTTC. Its protein product is CASNPSAGRSYEQYF.

Concerning this clonotype itself: Mismatch with germline at one junction end may stem from a read error. The rearrangement joins TRBV7-2 to TRBJ2-1, with TRBD2 matching over 14 bases. CDR3 size: 15 residues. Germline lookup yields CDR1 SGHTA and CDR2 FQGNSA. CDR3 loop: CASSSRTSGRNGQFF. CDR3 DNA: TGTGCCAGCAGCTCGAGGACTAGCGGGAGGAATGGGCAGTTCTTC.

This clonotype appeared many times. The V call is TRBV5-1, the J call TRBJ2-3; 11 nucleotides agree with TRBD2. The CDR3 sequence is 14 residues long. V lost 5 bases, J lost 6 bases, and 5 bases stayed unmatched. Germline V gene data show CDR1 as SGHRS and CDR2 as YFSETQ. DNA for the CDR3: TGCGCCAGCAGACTAGCGGGAGAGAAGGATACGCAGTATTTT. This codes for CASRLAGEKDTQYF. The variable domain in full, with the rest retrieved from reference TRBV5-1 and TRBJ2-3, is KAGVTQTPRYLIKTRGQQVTLSCSPISGHRSVSWYQQTPGQGLQFLFEYFSETQRNKGNFPGRFSGRQFSNSRSEMNVSTLELGDSALYLCASRLAGEKDTQYFGPGTRLTVL.

This clonotype was detected ten times or more. The chain uses TRBV3-1 and TRBJ2-2, with D perhaps TRBD1 (5 bases). The V end lost 4 bases, the J end lost 7 bases, and 13 bases lay between the germline ends. CDR3 size: 14 residues. Per the germline V gene, CDR1 is LGHDT and CDR2 is YNNKEL (reference sequence). The CDR3 region is CASSPGRANGELFF. The CDR3 DNA reads as TGTGCCAGCAGCCCGGGCAGGGCCAACGGGGAGCTGTTTTTT.

The table lists this clonotype with many counts. The CDR3 loop reads CASSSMDRGLHEQYF. The CDR3 DNA is TGTGCCAGCAGCTCGATGGACAGGGGGCTGCACGAGCAGTACTTC. The chain links TRBV11-2 to TRBJ2-7; 11 positions agree with TRBD1. The CDR3 extends over 15 amino acids. The germline V gene has CDR1 SGHAT and CDR2 FQNNGV. Losses at the gene ends were 4 bases for V and 5 bases for J; bases not matched to a gene: 7.

The gene calls are TRBV24-1 and TRBJ2-2, with D unresolved. Trimming shortened V by 5 bases and J by 0 bases, and 6 bases separated the two germline ends. This CDR3 has 14 amino acids. The germline CDR1 and CDR2 sequences are KGHDR and SFDVKD. The CDR3 spells CATSGYPNTGELFF. In nucleotides, the CDR3 is TGTGCCACCAGTGGGTACCCGAACACCGGGGAGCTGTTTTTT.

This clonotype was observed many times. The rearrangement uses TRBV6-1 and TRBJ1-5; 10 bases map to TRBD1. The V gene's germline CDR1 is MNHNS and CDR2 SASEGT. The length of the CDR3 is 15 residues. With 6 bases clipped from V and 7 bases from J, the junction kept 9 bases outside the gene matches. The CDR3 DNA reads TGTGCCAGCAGAGCCACAGGACAGGGGGGGCAGCCCCAGCATTTT. Its protein product is CASRATGQGGQPQHF.

This clonotype was seen repeatedly, ten times or more. The genes are TRBV12-3 or TRBV12-4 and TRBJ1-1, with D uncertain. The CDR3 is 15 residues long. The V end lost 2 bases, the J end lost 0 bases, and 10 bases lay between the germline ends. The CDR3 coding sequence is TGTGCCAGCAGTTTAATGAGCGGGGTGAACACTGAAGCTTTCTTT. It codes for CASSLMSGVNTEAFF.

This clonotype was seen a few times. The gene calls are TRBV29-1 and TRBJ1-1; unclear D gene. This CDR3 has 14 amino acids. The germline V gene encodes CDR1 SQVTM and CDR2 ANQGSEA. V gave up 6 bases and J gave up 2 bases, with 16 bases separating them. Written as DNA, the CDR3 is TGCAGCGTAACCACCTCAGAATCCAACACTGAAGCTTTCTTT. It yields the protein CSVTTSESNTEAFF.

This clonotype was observed at least ten times. The J gene is TRBJ2-1, the V gene TRBV6-2 or TRBV6-3, with D tentatively TRBD1 (5 bases). V gave up 8 bases and J gave up 1 base, with 6 bases separating them. The CDR3 contains 12 residues. Germline CDR1 MNHEY, CDR2 SVGEGT. CDR3 nucleotides: TGTGCCAGCGGGGCATCCTACAATGAGCAGTTCTTC. Translated: CASGASYNEQFF.

The chain combines TRBV19 with TRBJ2-2, with D perhaps being TRBD1 or TRBD2 (6 bases each). This CDR3 spans 16 amino acids. The germline V and J ends were trimmed by 2 bases and 8 bases, with 18 bases remaining between them. Germline CDR1 is LNHDA and CDR2 is SQIVND (reference sequence). The CDR3 DNA reads TGTGCCAGTAGTATATTCGTGGGAGGACAGCGAGGGGAGCTGTTTTTT. It yields the protein CASSIFVGGQRGELFF.

This clonotype was recorded many times. The V gene is TRBV11-2, the J gene TRBJ2-1; 12 bases line up with TRBD2. Losses at the gene ends were 1 base for V and 4 bases for J; bases not matched to a gene: 2. The CDR3 totals 16 residues. CDR1 and CDR2 from the germline V gene are SGHAT and FQNNGV. The CDR3 is CASSLGLAGGYNEQFF. DNA for the CDR3: TGTGCCAGCAGCTTAGGGCTAGCGGGAGGGTACAATGAGCAGTTCTTC. Drawing the rest from reference TRBV11-2 and TRBJ2-1, the complete variable domain is EAGVAQSPRYKIIEKRQSVAFWCNPISGHATLYWYQQILGQGPKLLIQFQNNGVVDDSQLPKDRFSAERLKGVDSTLKIQPAKLEDSAVYLCASSLGLAGGYNEQFFGPGTRLTVL.

In its sample, this clonotype was seen many times. The chain has TRBV7-9 and TRBJ2-5; 8 bases are shared with TRBD2. This CDR3 spans 15 amino acids. In germline, CDR1 is SEHNR, CDR2 FQNEAQ (reference sequence). The V and J ends lost 0 bases and 2 bases, in that order; junction bases with no gene match: 2. Here the CDR3 reads CASSLARLAQETQYF. The CDR3 nucleotides are TGTGCCAGCAGCTTAGCGCGACTAGCGCAAGAGACCCAGTACTTC.

This clonotype was found many times. The chain combines TRBV28 with TRBJ1-5, with D perhaps matching TRBD1 (6 bases). CDR3 length: 15 amino acids. V was trimmed by 7 bases and J by 5 bases, leaving 18 bases between them. Germline CDR1 reads MDHEN; CDR2 reads SYDVKM. This CDR3 reads CASKVEQGEHQPQHF. Written as DNA, the CDR3 is TGTGCCAGCAAGGTGGAACAGGGAGAGCATCAGCCCCAGCATTTT. Supplemented by reference TRBV28 and TRBJ1-5, the full variable domain reads DVKVTQSSRYLVKRTGEKVFLECVQDMDHENMFWYRQDPGLGLRLIYFSYDVKMKEKGDIPEGYSVSREKKERFSLILESASTNQTSMYLCASKVEQGEHQPQHFGDGTRLSIL.

The chain carries TRBV7-2 and TRBJ2-7, with 12 bases lining up with TRBD1. The J segment lost 5 bases and the V segment lost 2 bases, leaving 4 bases of the junction unmatched. The CDR3 has 15 amino acids. Looked up from germline, CDR1 is SGHTA and CDR2 is FQGNSA. The CDR3: CASSLRRDRGHEQYF. DNA of the CDR3: TGTGCCAGCAGCTTAAGAAGGGACAGGGGGCACGAGCAGTACTTC.

This clonotype came up many times. The chain uses TRBV29-1 and TRBJ2-3; possible D gene TRBD2, 6 bases. Germline CDR1 and CDR2: SQVTM and ANQGSEA. The CDR3 has 14 residues. Between the trimmed V and J ends, which lost 6 bases and 2 bases, there was a span of 15 bases. The CDR3 sequence is CSVGKGLHTDTQYF. As DNA, the CDR3 is TGCAGCGTAGGCAAGGGACTCCACACAGATACGCAGTATTTT.

This clonotype was found a few times. The chain links TRBV7-9 to TRBJ2-2; D possibly uses TRBD1 or TRBD2 (6 bases each). CDR3 length: 15 amino acids. Trimming removed 2 bases at V and 6 bases at J, with 13 bases between. Germline assignment: CDR1 SEHNR and CDR2 FQNEAQ (reference sequence). In DNA form, the CDR3 reads TGTGCCAGCAGCTTAACAGGGAGGTTCGCCGGGGAGCTGTTTTTT. Encoded protein: CASSLTGRFAGELFF.